A single sample is the source of the 32 T cell receptor beta chains below, sequenced in a study of blood T cells in healthy people across ages. PCR was performed a second time for roughly 7 to 12 cycles using a sample-barcoded 5' primer and a J-beta primer mix. TCRdb ran MiXCR on the 5' RACE reads and lists one entry per CDR3 protein. Here the sample spans 1.2 million to 1.5 million distinct CDR3 sequences, 59% being singletons. Sequencing used blood. Receptors originate from a man in his late teens or twenties in good health.

The rearrangement joins TRBV2 to TRBJ2-5; D ambiguous. This CDR3 is 12 amino acids long. CDR1 is SNHLY and CDR2 is FYNNEI in the germline V gene. V lost 7 bases and J 5 bases, leaving 11 bases between the germline ends. The CDR3 reads CASTLGWETQYF. As DNA, the CDR3 is TGTGCCAGCACCCTCGGATGGGAGACCCAGTACTTC.

The chain carries TRBV29-1 and TRBJ2-1; perhaps TRBD1 as D (5 bases). The CDR3 has 14 amino acids. CDR1 is SQVTM and CDR2 is ANQGSEA in the germline V gene. With 4 bases removed from V and 2 bases from J, the gap between germline ends came to 12 bases. The CDR3 loop is CSVARVLTYNEQFF. As DNA, the CDR3 is TGCAGCGTTGCCAGGGTGTTGACCTACAATGAGCAGTTCTTC.

This clonotype occurred a few times. The chain has TRBV29-1 and TRBJ2-7; D is possibly TRBD1 (5 bases). The CDR3 covers 12 residues. V was cut by 7 bases and J by 5 bases, with 15 bases left in between. Per the germline V gene, CDR1 is SQVTM and CDR2 is ANQGSEA. Here the CDR3 reads CSGAAGPHEQYF. The CDR3 DNA follows: TGCAGCGGGGCGGCAGGGCCCCACGAGCAGTACTTC.

The gene calls are TRBV20-1 and TRBJ2-7; 7 nucleotides agree with TRBD2. The germline gives CDR1 DFQATT, CDR2 SNEGSKA (reference sequence). CDR3 length: 13 residues. After removal of 2 bases from V and 2 bases from J, the junction contained 3 bases not matched to a gene. This chain's CDR3 is CSARSTSAYEQYF. The CDR3 coding sequence is TGCAGTGCTAGATCAACTAGCGCCTACGAGCAGTACTTC.

The chain carries TRBV7-9 and TRBJ1-1; D remains unclear. V was pared by 6 bases and J by 4 bases, with 15 bases between. Germline V lookup: CDR1 SEHNR, CDR2 FQNEAQ (reference sequence). This CDR3 has 14 residues. In nucleotides, the CDR3 is TGTGCCAGCAGTTATCCCGCAGGCGTCACTGAAGCTTTCTTT. The encoded protein is CASSYPAGVTEAFF.

This chain links TRBV20-1 with TRBJ2-1; D not resolved. The CDR3 runs 12 residues. Germline V lookup: CDR1 DFQATT, CDR2 SNEGSKA (reference sequence). Trimming pared 3 bases from V and 4 bases from J, leaving 7 bases between. The chain's CDR3 is CSASKGYNEQFF. The CDR3 DNA sequence: TGCAGTGCTAGTAAGGGTTACAATGAGCAGTTCTTC.

This chain links TRBV7-2 with TRBJ1-2; weak D call: TRBD1 (6 bases). CDR3 length equals 14 residues. The V end lost 4 bases, the J end lost 2 bases, and 11 bases lay between the germline ends. The germline CDR1 and CDR2 sequences are SGHTA and FQGNSA. CDR3 in amino acids: CASSWGQVNYGYTF. The CDR3 coding sequence is TGTGCCAGCAGCTGGGGGCAGGTGAACTATGGCTACACCTTC. The complete variable domain, with remaining parts taken from reference TRBV7-2 and TRBJ1-2, reads GAGVSQSPSNKVTEKGKDVELRCDPISGHTALYWYRQSLGQGLEFLIYFQGNSAPDKSGLPSDRFSAERTGGSVSTLTIQRTQQEDSAVYLCASSWGQVNYGYTFGSGTRLTVV.

The V and J genes are TRBV18 and TRBJ1-4; tentatively, D is TRBD1 (5 bases). In germline, CDR1 is KGHSH, CDR2 LQKENI. This CDR3 spans 15 amino acids. V lost 0 bases, J lost 8 bases, and 13 bases lay in between. DNA of the CDR3: TGTGCCAGCTCACCACCTTCCCAGGGAGGCGAAAAACTGTTTTTT. This gives the protein CASSPPSQGGEKLFF. Based on the CDR3 plus reference TRBV18 and TRBJ1-4, the full variable domain is NAGVMQNPRHLVRRRGQEARLRCSPMKGHSHVYWYRQLPEEGLKFMVYLQKENIIDESGMPKERFSAEFPKEGPSILRIQQVVRGDSAAYFCASSPPSQGGEKLFFGSGTQLSVL.

The rearrangement uses TRBV7-9 and TRBJ2-5; D not certain. Germline V lookup: CDR1 SEHNR, CDR2 FQNEAQ (reference sequence). The CDR3 length is 14 residues. The V gene lost 5 bases and the J gene lost 5 bases, with 15 bases spanning the gap. CDR3 bases: TGTGCCAGCAGCCAAGGACCTCGGCGGGAGACCCAGTACTTC. Protein: CASSQGPRRETQYF.

The chain joins TRBV6-5 to TRBJ1-2; TRBD1 matches at 10 bases. Germline CDR1 MNHEY, CDR2 SVGAGI. The CDR3 totals 15 residues. V shed 4 bases, J shed 0 bases, and the junction held 2 bases outside the gene matches. CDR3 amino acids: CASSSGQGANYGYTF. The CDR3 bases are TGTGCCAGCAGTTCCGGACAGGGGGCTAACTATGGCTACACCTTC.

This rearrangement joins TRBV6-2 or TRBV6-3 to TRBJ2-5, with 7 bases matching TRBD1. Germline trimming cut 7 bases from V and 5 bases from J; bases unmatched to any gene: 13. CDR1 is MNHEY, CDR2 SVGEGT, per germline. This CDR3 region has 15 residues. CDR3 nucleotide sequence: TGTGCCAGCACCCCTAGGACAGGCCTCGGGGAGACCCAGTACTTC. This codes for CASTPRTGLGETQYF.

The rearrangement uses TRBV28 and TRBJ1-2; D is perhaps TRBD1 (6 bases). The V and J ends lost 2 bases and 4 bases respectively, with 14 bases between them. CDR3 length: 15 amino acids. Germline CDR1 and CDR2: MDHEN and SYDVKM. The DNA for the CDR3 is TGTGCCAGCAGTTTAGCCCAGGGGCGAACCTATGGCTACACCTTC. Translation: CASSLAQGRTYGYTF.

This clonotype was seen more than once but under ten times. The CDR3: CASGDYALREQYF. DNA for the CDR3: TGTGCCAGCGGGGACTACGCCCTGAGGGAGCAGTACTTC. This sequence joins TRBV25-1 and TRBJ2-5; 7 bases line up with TRBD2. The J segment lost 11 bases and the V segment lost 8 bases, leaving 14 bases of the junction unmatched. Per the germline V gene, CDR1 is MGHDK and CDR2 is SYGVNS. The CDR3 contains 13 residues. Drawing the rest from reference TRBV25-1 and TRBJ2-5, the complete variable domain is EADIYQTPRYLVIGTGKKITLECSQTMGHDKMYWYQQDPGMELHLIHYSYGVNSTEKGDLSSESTVSRIRTEHFPLTLESARPSHTSQYLCASGDYALREQYFGPGTRLLVL.

V usage is TRBV6-6 and J usage is TRBJ2-5; 16 nucleotides match TRBD2. The J call is doubtful: the DNA matches TRBJ2-4 better. The CDR3 runs 16 residues. In germline, CDR1 is MNHNY, CDR2 SVGAGI (reference sequence). The CDR3 spells CASSPGLAGGRGIQYF. CDR3 bases: TGTGCCAGCAGTCCGGGACTAGCGGGGGGGCGAGGCATTCAGTACTTC.

CDR3 amino acids: CASSFGAKAFF. In DNA form, the CDR3 reads TGTGCCAGCAGCTTTGGGGCGAAAGCTTTCTTT. The genes are TRBV5-6 and TRBJ1-1, with D perhaps matching TRBD1 (5 bases). CDR3 length: 11 amino acids. Trimming stripped 2 bases from V and 9 bases from J, with 8 bases between. CDR1 is SGHDT and CDR2 is YYEEEE in the germline V gene.

V is TRBV12-3 or TRBV12-4 and J is TRBJ2-3, with D possibly TRBD2 on 7 matching bases. CDR3 length: 17 residues. V was pared by 3 bases and J by 4 bases, with 20 bases between. The CDR3 is CASSLIAGGRGADTQYF. CDR3 bases: TGTGCCAGCAGTTTGATCGCCGGGGGGCGAGGAGCAGATACGCAGTATTTT.

V is TRBV15 and J is TRBJ1-1; 7 bases align to TRBD1. This CDR3 has 14 amino acids. Per germline, CDR1 LNHNV and CDR2 YYDKDF (reference sequence). J gave up 4 bases and V 4 bases, and 6 bases lay outside the gene matches. This CDR3 is CATSIKGAGTEAFF. As DNA, the CDR3 is TGTGCCACCAGCATAAAGGGGGCCGGCACTGAAGCTTTCTTT.

The table lists this clonotype with a count of one. V gene TRBV28 combines with J gene TRBJ2-1; D is unclear. The CDR3 runs 12 residues. The V and J ends lost 5 bases and 4 bases respectively, with 6 bases between them. CDR1 and CDR2 from the germline V gene are MDHEN and SYDVKM. CDR3 protein: CASSDVYNEQFF. In DNA, the CDR3 is TGTGCCAGCAGTGACGTATACAATGAGCAGTTCTTC.

The V gene is TRBV4-1, the J gene TRBJ1-6, with no clear D. V was clipped by 0 bases and J by 2 bases, with 14 bases between them. The CDR3 is made up of 18 amino acids. CDR1 is MGHRA and CDR2 is YSYEKL in the germline V gene. The chain's CDR3 is CASSQERSEQPYNSPLHF. CDR3 DNA: TGCGCCAGCAGCCAAGAGAGGTCCGAGCAGCCCTATAATTCACCCCTCCACTTT.

This CDR3 is CASSGEQRSWTSGAYNEQFF. The CDR3, as DNA: TGTGCCAGCAGTGGAGAACAGCGTTCCTGGACTAGCGGGGCCTACAATGAGCAGTTCTTC. The genes are TRBV25-1 and TRBJ2-1; TRBD2 matches at 12 bases. The CDR3 consists of 20 residues. The germline gives CDR1 MGHDK, CDR2 SYGVNS. V gave up 4 bases and J gave up 2 bases; unmatched junction bases: 15.

This chain connects TRBV7-6 to TRBJ1-2, with TRBD1 matching over 12 bases. Germline CDR1 is SGHVS and CDR2 is FNYEAQ. V dropped 5 bases and J dropped 4; count of bases not matched to a gene: 8. There are 16 residues in the CDR3. The CDR3 DNA sequence: TGTGCCAGCAGCAGGGGGACAGGGGGCAGTAGCTATGGCTACACCTTC. Translated: CASSRGTGGSSYGYTF. The full variable domain, completed using reference TRBV7-6 and TRBJ1-2, is GAGVSQSPRYKVTKRGQDVALRCDPISGHVSLYWYRQALGQGPEFLTYFNYEAQQDKSGLPNDRFSAERPEGSISTLTIQRTEQRDSAMYRCASSRGTGGSSYGYTFGSGTRLTVV.

This clonotype has ten or more counts. This chain links TRBV20-1 with TRBJ2-1; the match to TRBD2 covers 11 bases. V lost 1 base and J lost 11; bases outside the gene matches: 16. This CDR3 region has 17 residues. From germline, CDR1 is DFQATT and CDR2 SNEGSKA (reference sequence). The CDR3 sequence is CSARARAGTSGPRQQFF. Written as DNA, the CDR3 is TGCAGTGCTAGAGCAAGAGCAGGGACTAGCGGTCCCCGACAGCAGTTCTTC.

The rearrangement links TRBV11-2 to TRBJ2-7, with TRBD1 matching over 7 bases. V gave up 7 bases and J gave up 0 bases; unmatched junction bases: 6. The germline gives CDR1 SGHAT, CDR2 FQNNGV. The CDR3 has 14 amino acids. CDR3 DNA: TGTGCCAGCACCCAGGGACAGACCTCCTACGAGCAGTACTTC. It is translated as CASTQGQTSYEQYF.

The J gene is TRBJ2-1, the V gene TRBV6-2 or TRBV6-3, with D hard to call. The V end lost 5 bases, the J end lost 2 bases, and 10 bases lay between the germline ends. The CDR3 is 14 amino acids. Germline assignment: CDR1 MNHEY and CDR2 SVGEGT. CDR3 bases: TGTGCCAGCAGTCCCCCGGAGACCTACAATGAGCAGTTCTTC. This translates into CASSPPETYNEQFF.

The J gene is TRBJ2-4, the V gene TRBV21-1; TRBD1 is taken as the D call from the table, unchecked against the DNA. The end of the DNA aligns better with TRBJ2-7, so the J call may be wrong. TRBV21-1 corresponds to a pseudogene. The CDR3 length is 12 residues. CDR3 sequence (DNA): TGTGCCGACACGGGGAGTGGGTACGAGCAGTACTTC. This codes for CADTGSGYEQYF.

The chain employs TRBV3-1 and TRBJ2-7; tentative D call: TRBD2 (6 bases). This CDR3 has 14 amino acids. Looked up from germline, CDR1 is LGHDT and CDR2 is YNNKEL (reference sequence). The V end was cut by 4 bases, the J end by 7 bases, with 17 bases between. CDR3 in DNA: TGTGCCAGCAGCCTTCGGGACTCATACAATGAGCAGTACTTC. Amino acid sequence: CASSLRDSYNEQYF.

This rearrangement joins TRBV20-1 to TRBJ2-7; 14 bases match TRBD2. The CDR3 loop spans 20 amino acids. CDR1 DFQATT and CDR2 SNEGSKA come from the germline V gene (reference sequence). The J segment lost 2 bases and the V segment lost 1 base, leaving 16 bases of the junction unmatched. The chain's CDR3 is CSARAPIWGLAGDNPYEQYF. The CDR3 DNA reads as TGCAGTGCTAGAGCTCCGATTTGGGGACTAGCGGGAGATAACCCCTACGAGCAGTACTTC.

This clonotype was counted many times. This sequence joins TRBV20-1 and TRBJ1-6; 8 bases agree with TRBD1. This CDR3 is 13 amino acids long. V lost 6 bases, J lost 6 bases, and 4 bases stayed unmatched. Germline CDR1 DFQATT, CDR2 SNEGSKA (reference sequence). The CDR3 sequence: CSARTGSNSPLHF. Here the CDR3 DNA reads TGCAGTGCCCGGACAGGGAGTAATTCACCCCTCCACTTT.

V and J are TRBV7-2 and TRBJ1-2; D ambiguous. CDR1 and CDR2 from the germline V gene are SGHTA and FQGNSA. The germline V and J ends were trimmed by 3 bases and 1 base, with 9 bases remaining between them. The CDR3 sequence is 14 residues long. This CDR3 is CASSFGGVNYGYTF. DNA for the CDR3: TGTGCCAGCAGCTTCGGTGGGGTTAACTATGGCTACACCTTC.

The V call is TRBV2, the J call TRBJ1-1, with unresolved D. Trimming took off 2 bases at V and 6 bases at J, with 16 bases between the two ends. This CDR3 has 15 residues. CDR1 SNHLY and CDR2 FYNNEI come from the germline V gene. The CDR3 sequence is CASSESLSAQPEAFF. DNA for the CDR3: TGTGCCAGCAGTGAATCCCTCTCCGCGCAGCCTGAAGCTTTCTTT.

This chain uses TRBV6-2 or TRBV6-3 with TRBJ2-1; 11 nucleotides match TRBD2. Germline assignment: CDR1 MNHEY and CDR2 SVGEGT. The trim removed 4 bases at V and 3 bases at J, leaving 8 bases unmatched. This CDR3 contains 17 residues. CDR3 residues: CASSSASGRNFYNEQFF. Here the CDR3 DNA reads TGTGCCAGCAGTTCGGCTAGCGGGAGGAATTTCTACAATGAGCAGTTCTTC.

Regarding this clonotype: At one end the junction does not follow the germline gene, possibly because of a read error. The gene calls are TRBV5-6 and TRBJ2-1, with 8 bases that match TRBD2. The CDR3 contains 19 residues. Germline-derived CDR1 and CDR2 are SGHDT and YYEEEE. DNA of the CDR3: TGCGCCAGCAGCTTGCAGCTAGCGGGTCCGGTGGGGAACTACAATGAGCAGTTCTTC. This codes for CASSLQLAGPVGNYNEQFF.